One sample yielded the 15 T cell receptor beta chains listed below, sequenced in a study of vaccination effects on CD4 cells after COVID-19. On roughly day 9 of culture, CD4+ T cells were separated out. Every participant took two doses of the BNT162b2 or mRNA-1273 vaccine. Clones were sequenced by immunoSEQ multiplex PCR, and TCRdb holds only the in-frame ones, with some missing. The repertoire includes fewer than 55,000 clones, just over 70% of them detected once, and about 6.7% sits in the top ten. These receptors' targets are unknown. Specimen: CD4+ T cells from PBMCs cultured without peptide, collected after COVID-19 vaccination. These receptor sequences come from a human donor who received a COVID-19 vaccine.

The CDR3 bases are TGTGCCAGTAGCCAGACTAGCGGGGGCCCGACTTACGAGCAGTACTTC. Residues: CASSQTSGGPTYEQYF. The rearrangement uses TRBV19 and TRBJ2-7; the match to TRBD2 covers 12 bases. Per the germline V gene, CDR1 is LNHDA and CDR2 is SQIVND (reference sequence). CDR3 length: 16 amino acids. V gave up 6 bases and J gave up 4 bases; unmatched junction bases: 10.

This sequence joins TRBV2 and TRBJ1-2; TRBD1 aligns across 8 bases. Germline CDR1 SNHLY, CDR2 FYNNEI. With V trimmed by 7 bases and J by 2 bases, 12 bases remained unmatched. The CDR3 is 16 residues long. The CDR3 loop reads CASMALRGQGNYGYTF. CDR3 nucleotide sequence: TGTGCCAGCATGGCCTTACGCGGACAGGGCAACTATGGCTACACCTTC. Variable domain in full (rest from reference TRBV2 and TRBJ1-2): EPEVTQTPSHQVTQMGQEVILRCVPISNHLYFYWYRQILGQKVEFLVSFYNNEISEKSEIFDDQFSVERPDGSNFTLKIRSTKLEDSAMYFCASMALRGQGNYGYTFGSGTRLTVV.

This chain links TRBV30 with TRBJ1-4; tentative D call: TRBD1 (5 bases). The CDR3 loop spans 14 amino acids. Trimming stripped 1 base from V and 7 bases from J, with 13 bases between. Germline V CDR1 and CDR2: GTSNPN, SVGIG (reference sequence). CDR3 nucleotides: TGTGCCTGGAGTGGTTCAGGGTTGGCTGAAAAACTGTTTTTT. Translated, it gives CAWSGSGLAEKLFF.

A few counts support this clone. V is TRBV18 and J is TRBJ2-7, with TRBD2 identical over 9 bases. Germline V gene data show CDR1 as KGHSH and CDR2 as LQKENI. The trim removed 3 bases at V and 4 bases at J, leaving 4 bases unmatched. The CDR3 has 14 residues. The chain's CDR3 is CASSPWTSVYEQYF. For the CDR3, the DNA is TGTGCCAGCTCACCCTGGACTAGCGTGTACGAGCAGTACTTC.

The rearrangement joins TRBV5-1 to TRBJ2-4; D uncertain. Deletions cut 6 bases from V and 9 bases from J, with 16 bases between. The germline CDR1 and CDR2 sequences are SGHRS and YFSETQ. The CDR3 totals 13 residues. CDR3 sequence reads: CASTEDKLSIQYF. CDR3 bases: TGCGCCAGCACCGAAGACAAGTTGTCCATTCAGTACTTC.

The chain links TRBV4-1 to TRBJ2-7, with D tentatively TRBD2 (5 bases). V was shortened by 5 bases and J by 2 bases, with 10 bases between the two germline ends. Germline V gene sequence: CDR1 MGHRA, CDR2 YSYEKL. This CDR3 has 13 amino acids. The CDR3 DNA follows: TGCGCCAGCAGCAGGAGGCTGACCTACGAGCAGTACTTC. This sequence encodes CASSRRLTYEQYF.

The chain recombines TRBV5-4 with TRBJ2-2, with 9 bases aligning to TRBD1. Germline loops: CDR1 SGHNT, CDR2 YYREEE (reference sequence). V lost 5 bases, J lost 5 bases, and 7 bases stayed unmatched. This CDR3 has 15 amino acids. Here the CDR3 reads CASRKQGALTGELFF. As DNA, the CDR3 is TGTGCCAGCAGGAAACAGGGGGCGCTTACCGGGGAGCTGTTTTTT.

This clone was recorded only once. The chain recombines TRBV15 with TRBJ1-6; tentatively, D is TRBD1 (5 bases). Germline CDR1 LNHNV, CDR2 YYDKDF (reference sequence). Trimming pared 0 bases from V and 0 bases from J, leaving 12 bases between. The CDR3 has 18 residues. For the CDR3, the DNA is TGTGCCACCAGCAGAGATTCGGGGGTGAGCTCCTATAATTCACCCCTCCACTTT. The encoded protein is CATSRDSGVSSYNSPLHF.

The chain recombines TRBV27 with TRBJ2-7; D is perhaps TRBD1 (6 bases). V dropped 6 bases and J dropped 7 bases, with 19 bases sitting between them. The length of the CDR3 is 14 residues. From germline, CDR1 is MNHEY and CDR2 SMNVEV (reference sequence). The CDR3 sequence is CASRTGTNIREQYF. The CDR3 nucleotides read TGTGCCAGCAGAACCGGGACAAACATAAGGGAGCAGTACTTC.

V and J are TRBV11-3 and TRBJ1-1; D possibly corresponds to TRBD1 (6 bases). Per the germline V gene, CDR1 is SGHNT and CDR2 is YENEEA. CDR3 size: 12 residues. V lost 5 bases, J lost 7 bases, and 11 bases lay in between. CDR3 in amino acids: CASSEQGGEAFF. DNA for the CDR3: TGTGCCAGCAGCGAACAGGGTGGTGAAGCTTTCTTT. The full variable domain, its missing parts supplied by reference TRBV11-3 and TRBJ1-1, is EAGVVQSPRYKIIEKKQPVAFWCNPISGHNTLYWYLQNLGQGPELLIRYENEEAVDDSQLPKDRFSAERLKGVDSTLKIQPAELGDSAVYLCASSEQGGEAFFGQGTRLTVV.

This clone came up once. The chain carries TRBV5-4 and TRBJ1-4; weak D call: TRBD1 (6 bases). V gave up 0 bases and J gave up 7 bases, with 13 bases separating them. The CDR3 loop spans 15 amino acids. Germline CDR1 and CDR2: SGHNT and YYREEE (reference sequence). The CDR3 nucleotides read TGTGCCAGCAGCTTGGGGGGGCAGAATCTTGAAAAACTGTTTTTT. Amino acids: CASSLGGQNLEKLFF.

V gene TRBV7-6 combines with J gene TRBJ2-2; D not certain. CDR1 is SGHVS and CDR2 is FNYEAQ in the germline V gene. Trimming removed 1 base at V and 2 bases at J, with 11 bases between. The CDR3 loop spans 16 amino acids. In DNA, the CDR3 is TGTGCCAGCAGCTTAGGTCGGCTTATCAACACCGGGGAGCTGTTTTTT. Translating it yields CASSLGRLINTGELFF.

This rearrangement joins TRBV6-5 to TRBJ1-2; no clear D. The germline CDR1 and CDR2 sequences are MNHEY and SVGAGI. CDR3 length: 13 residues. The V and J ends lost 3 bases and 8 bases respectively, with 13 bases between them. This chain's CDR3 is CASSYSSGRGYTF. The CDR3, as DNA: TGTGCCAGCAGTTATTCATCTGGGCGGGGCTACACCTTC.

This chain joins TRBV5-6 and TRBJ2-1, with 7 bases identical to TRBD2. This CDR3 comprises 16 residues. V lost 4 bases and J lost 0; bases outside the gene matches: 7. CDR1 and CDR2 (germline): SGHDT, YYEEEE. CDR3 coding DNA: TGTGCCAGCAGCGACAGCGGGACGGGCTCCTACAATGAGCAGTTCTTC. It codes for CASSDSGTGSYNEQFF.

The CDR3: CASSLVRGAPTQETQYF. Written as DNA, the CDR3 is TGTGCCAGCAGCTTAGTTAGGGGGGCCCCAACCCAAGAGACCCAGTACTTC. The rearrangement links TRBV7-2 to TRBJ2-5; D is possibly TRBD1 or TRBD2 (6 bases each). The germline V and J ends were trimmed by 1 base and 1 base, with 16 bases remaining between them. The CDR3 is made up of 17 amino acids. Per the germline V gene, CDR1 is SGHTA and CDR2 is FQGNSA.